This record covers a single TCR beta chain. Original processing notes: Nucleated cell number was recorded as an estimate derived from reference gene primer amplification. The data were produced by immunoSEQ multiplex PCR, yet TCRdb's version contains in-frame clones alone and is incomplete. That table gives V, J and clone size, and the DNA gave D and trimming. The repertoire holds 300,000 to 400,000 clones, with roughly 90% as singletons. CDR3 length: 18 amino acids. The V segment lost 0 bases and the J segment 2 bases; nucleotides outside the gene matches: 11. The germline V gene encodes CDR1 LNHNV and CDR2 YYDKDF (reference sequence). Enrolled during active infection, Seattle patients were then followed longitudinally. These data originate in a study of blood T cell repertoires in COVID-19. The wider study: The cDNA or gDNA used as material had been derived from T cells, B-cell-depleted T cells, or PBMCs.

The V and J genes are TRBV15 and TRBJ2-7; 9 bases fit TRBD1. The sample comprised peripheral blood. The clonotype was recovered from a man aged 25 to 40 with COVID-19, enrolled during active disease. CDR3 bases: TGTGCCACCAGCAGAGATAACAGGGGGCGCGTAATTGCCTACGAGCAGTACTTC. Its translation: CATSRDNRGRVIAYEQYF.